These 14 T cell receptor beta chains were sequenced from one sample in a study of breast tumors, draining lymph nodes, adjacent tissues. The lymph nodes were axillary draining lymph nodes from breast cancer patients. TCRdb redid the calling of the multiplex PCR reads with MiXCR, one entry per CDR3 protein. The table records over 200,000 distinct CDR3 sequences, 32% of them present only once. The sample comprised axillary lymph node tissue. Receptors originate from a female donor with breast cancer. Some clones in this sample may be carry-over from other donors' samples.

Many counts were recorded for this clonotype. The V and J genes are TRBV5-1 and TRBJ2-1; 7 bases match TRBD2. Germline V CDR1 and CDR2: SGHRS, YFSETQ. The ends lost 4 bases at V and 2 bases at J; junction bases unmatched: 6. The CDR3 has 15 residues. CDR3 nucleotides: TGCGCCAGCAGCATTAGCGGGCTGACCTACAATGAGCAGTTCTTC. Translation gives CASSISGLTYNEQFF.

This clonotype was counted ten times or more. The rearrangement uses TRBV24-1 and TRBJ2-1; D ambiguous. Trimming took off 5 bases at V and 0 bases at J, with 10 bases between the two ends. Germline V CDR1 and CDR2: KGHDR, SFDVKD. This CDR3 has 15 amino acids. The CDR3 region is CATSVLVCSYNEQFF. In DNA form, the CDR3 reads TGTGCCACCAGTGTGCTTGTTTGCTCCTACAATGAGCAGTTCTTC.

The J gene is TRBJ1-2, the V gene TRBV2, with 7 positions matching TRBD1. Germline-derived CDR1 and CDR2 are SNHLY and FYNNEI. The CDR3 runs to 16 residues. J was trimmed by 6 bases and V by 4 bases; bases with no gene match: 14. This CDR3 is CASSARDQKGGDGYTF. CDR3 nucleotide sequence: TGTGCCAGCAGTGCTAGAGATCAGAAAGGGGGCGATGGCTACACCTTC.

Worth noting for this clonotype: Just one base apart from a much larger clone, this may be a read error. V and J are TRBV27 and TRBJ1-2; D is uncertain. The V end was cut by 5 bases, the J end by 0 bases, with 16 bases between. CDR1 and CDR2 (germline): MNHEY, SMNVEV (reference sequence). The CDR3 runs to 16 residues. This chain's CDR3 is CASSPAAGTTNYGYTF. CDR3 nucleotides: TGTGCCAGCAGTCCGGCGGCGGGTACCACTAACTATGGCTACACCTTC.

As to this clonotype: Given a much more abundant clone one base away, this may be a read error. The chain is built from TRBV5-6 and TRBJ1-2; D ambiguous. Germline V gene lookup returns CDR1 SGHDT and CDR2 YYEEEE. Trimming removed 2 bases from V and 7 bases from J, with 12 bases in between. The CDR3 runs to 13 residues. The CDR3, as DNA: TGTGCCAGCAGCTTTCGAGAAGGGCCTGGCTACACCTTC. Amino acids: CASSFREGPGYTF.

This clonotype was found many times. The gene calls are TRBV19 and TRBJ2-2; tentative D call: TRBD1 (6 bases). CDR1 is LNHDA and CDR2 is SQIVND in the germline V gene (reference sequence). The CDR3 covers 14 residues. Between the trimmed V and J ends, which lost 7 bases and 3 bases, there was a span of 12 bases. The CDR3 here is CASTADRYTGELFF. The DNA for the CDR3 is TGTGCCAGTACCGCCGACAGGTACACCGGGGAGCTGTTTTTT.

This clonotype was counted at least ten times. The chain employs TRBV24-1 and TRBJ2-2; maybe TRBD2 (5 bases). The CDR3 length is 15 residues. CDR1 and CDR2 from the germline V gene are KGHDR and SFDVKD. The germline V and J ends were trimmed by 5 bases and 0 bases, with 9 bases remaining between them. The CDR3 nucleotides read TGTGCCACCAGTGGTCCAGCGGCGAACACCGGGGAGCTGTTTTTT. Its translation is CATSGPAANTGELFF.

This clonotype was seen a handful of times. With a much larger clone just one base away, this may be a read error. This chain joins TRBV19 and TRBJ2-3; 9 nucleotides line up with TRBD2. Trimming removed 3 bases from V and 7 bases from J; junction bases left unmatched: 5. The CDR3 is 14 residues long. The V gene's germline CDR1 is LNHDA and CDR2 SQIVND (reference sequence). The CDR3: CASSIGTSQYTQYF. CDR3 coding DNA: TGTGCCAGTAGTATCGGGACTAGCCAATATACGCAGTATTTT.

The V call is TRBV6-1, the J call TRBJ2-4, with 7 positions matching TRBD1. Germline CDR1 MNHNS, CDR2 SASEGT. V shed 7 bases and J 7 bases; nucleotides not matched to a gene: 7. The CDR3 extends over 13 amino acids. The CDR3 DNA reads TGTGCCAGCACATTAGTAGGGGGCAACATTCAGTACTTC. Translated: CASTLVGGNIQYF.

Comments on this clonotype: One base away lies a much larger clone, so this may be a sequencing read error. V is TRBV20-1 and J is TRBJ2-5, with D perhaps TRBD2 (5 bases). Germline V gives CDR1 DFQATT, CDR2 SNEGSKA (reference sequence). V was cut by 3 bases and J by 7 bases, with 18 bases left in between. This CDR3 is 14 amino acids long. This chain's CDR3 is CSASALGNGATQYF. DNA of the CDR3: TGCAGTGCTAGCGCGCTCGGGAATGGCGCGACCCAGTACTTC.

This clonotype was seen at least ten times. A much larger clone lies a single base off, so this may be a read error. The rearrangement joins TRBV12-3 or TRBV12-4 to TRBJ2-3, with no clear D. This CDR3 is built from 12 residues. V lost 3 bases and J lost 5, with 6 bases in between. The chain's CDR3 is CASSFRRDTQYF. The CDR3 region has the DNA TGTGCCAGCAGTTTCCGTAGAGATACGCAGTATTTT.

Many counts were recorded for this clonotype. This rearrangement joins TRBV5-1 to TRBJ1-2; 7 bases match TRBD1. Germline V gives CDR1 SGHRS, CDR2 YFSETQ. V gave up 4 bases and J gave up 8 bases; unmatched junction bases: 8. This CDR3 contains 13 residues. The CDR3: CASSLNNRGGYTF. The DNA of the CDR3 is TGCGCCAGCAGCCTGAACAACAGGGGCGGCTACACCTTC.

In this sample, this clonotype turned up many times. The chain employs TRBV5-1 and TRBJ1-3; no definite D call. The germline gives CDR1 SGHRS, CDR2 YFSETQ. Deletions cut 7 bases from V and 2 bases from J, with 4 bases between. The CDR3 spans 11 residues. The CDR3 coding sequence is TGCGCCAGCGGGACTGGAAACACCATATATTTT. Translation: CASGTGNTIYF.

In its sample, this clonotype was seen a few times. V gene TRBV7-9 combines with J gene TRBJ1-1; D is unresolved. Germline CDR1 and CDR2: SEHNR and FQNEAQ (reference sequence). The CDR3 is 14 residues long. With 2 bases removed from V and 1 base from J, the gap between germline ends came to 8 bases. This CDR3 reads CASSLTQRNTEAFF. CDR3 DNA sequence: TGTGCCAGCAGCTTAACGCAGAGGAACACTGAAGCTTTCTTT. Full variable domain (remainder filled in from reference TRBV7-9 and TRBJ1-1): DTGVSQNPRHKITKRGQNVTFRCDPISEHNRLYWYRQTLGQGPEFLTYFQNEAQLEKSRLLSDRFSAERPKGSFSTLEIQRTEQGDSAMYLCASSLTQRNTEAFFGQGTRLTVV.